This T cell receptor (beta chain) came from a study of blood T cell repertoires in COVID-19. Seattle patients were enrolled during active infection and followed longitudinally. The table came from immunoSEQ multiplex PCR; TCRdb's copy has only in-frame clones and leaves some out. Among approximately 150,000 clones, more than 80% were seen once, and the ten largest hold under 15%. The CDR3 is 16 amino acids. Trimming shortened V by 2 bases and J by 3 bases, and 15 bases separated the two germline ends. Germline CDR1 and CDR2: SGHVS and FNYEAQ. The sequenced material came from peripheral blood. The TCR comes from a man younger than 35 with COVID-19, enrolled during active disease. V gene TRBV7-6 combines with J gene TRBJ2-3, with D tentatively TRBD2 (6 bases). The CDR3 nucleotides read TGTGCCAGCAGCTTATTAGCGGAGGGGATGACAGATACGCAGTATTTT. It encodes CASSLLAEGMTDTQYF.